The T cell receptor (beta chain) under discussion was sequenced for a study of radiation and T cells in renal cell carcinoma. As concerns this clone: The antigen remains undetermined. The sample has other DNA sequences that encode this CDR3 too.

General study points: In blood, top tumor clones expanded by 2 weeks, shrinking by 4.

Documented time point: blood 2 weeks post-SBRT. Treatment reported: 15 Gy SBRT to primary tumor, nephrectomy 4 weeks later. Radiation-treated patients gave blood at baseline, week 2 and week 4. The tumor was a clear cell renal cell carcinoma. Profiled with immunoSEQ multiplex PCR; TCRdb holds only in-frame clones, not every one. The sample lists roughly 80,000 clones, just over 85% occurring once. The germline CDR1 and CDR2 sequences are WSHSY and SAAADI. CDR3 length equals 11 residues. With 2 bases removed from V and 11 bases from J, the gap between germline ends came to 9 bases. The material sequenced was blood, taken from a patient whose treatment included radiotherapy and nephrectomy. The chain uses TRBV10-2 and TRBJ1-1, with D tentatively TRBD1 (5 bases). The receptor's source is a woman aged 50 to 60 with renal cell carcinoma. The CDR3 region has the DNA TGCGCCAGCAGTGAGGGGGCGGGGGCTTTCTTT. Its translation: CASSEGAGAFF.